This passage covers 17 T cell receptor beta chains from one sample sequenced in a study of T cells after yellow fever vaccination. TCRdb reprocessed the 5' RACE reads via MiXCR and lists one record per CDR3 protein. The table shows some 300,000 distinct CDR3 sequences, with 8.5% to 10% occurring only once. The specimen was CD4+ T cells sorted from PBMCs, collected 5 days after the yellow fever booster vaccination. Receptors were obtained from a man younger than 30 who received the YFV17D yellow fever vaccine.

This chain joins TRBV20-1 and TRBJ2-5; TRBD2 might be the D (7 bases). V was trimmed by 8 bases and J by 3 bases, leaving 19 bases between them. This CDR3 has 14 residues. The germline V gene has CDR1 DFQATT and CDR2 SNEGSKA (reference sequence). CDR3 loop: CSLRVGGAEETQYF. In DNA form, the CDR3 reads TGCAGTCTCCGAGTTGGGGGGGCCGAAGAGACCCAGTACTTC.

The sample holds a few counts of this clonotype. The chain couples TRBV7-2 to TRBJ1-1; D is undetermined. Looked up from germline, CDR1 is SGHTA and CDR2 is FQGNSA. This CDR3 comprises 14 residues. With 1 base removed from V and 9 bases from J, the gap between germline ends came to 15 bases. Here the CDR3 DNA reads TGTGCCAGCAGCTTAGGGGGTTCGCAGTCGAAAGCTTTCTTT. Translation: CASSLGGSQSKAFF.

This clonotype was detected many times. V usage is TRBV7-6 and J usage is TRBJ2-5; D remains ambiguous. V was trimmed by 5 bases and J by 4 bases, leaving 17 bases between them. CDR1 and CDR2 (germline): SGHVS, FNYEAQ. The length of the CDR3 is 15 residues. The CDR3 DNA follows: TGTGCCAGCAGCCCACCCCGAGCGATGGGAGAGACCCAGTACTTC. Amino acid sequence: CASSPPRAMGETQYF.

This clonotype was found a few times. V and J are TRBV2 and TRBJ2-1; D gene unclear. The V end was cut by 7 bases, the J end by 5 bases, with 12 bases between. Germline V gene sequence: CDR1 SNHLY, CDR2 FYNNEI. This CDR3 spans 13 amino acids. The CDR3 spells CASTLDLDNEQFF. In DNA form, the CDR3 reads TGTGCCAGCACCCTCGACTTGGACAATGAGCAGTTCTTC.

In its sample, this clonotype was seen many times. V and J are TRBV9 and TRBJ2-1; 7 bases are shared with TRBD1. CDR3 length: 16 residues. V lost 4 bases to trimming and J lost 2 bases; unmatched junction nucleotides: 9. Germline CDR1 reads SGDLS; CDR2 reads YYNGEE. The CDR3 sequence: CASSRSNRGTYNEQFF. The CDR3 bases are TGTGCCAGCAGCCGATCAAACAGGGGCACCTACAATGAGCAGTTCTTC.

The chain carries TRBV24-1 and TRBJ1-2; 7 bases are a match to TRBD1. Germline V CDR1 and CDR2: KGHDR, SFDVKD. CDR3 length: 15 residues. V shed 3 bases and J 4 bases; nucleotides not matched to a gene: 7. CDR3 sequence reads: CATSDDRAAGYGYTF. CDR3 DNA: TGTGCCACCAGTGATGACAGGGCCGCAGGCTATGGCTACACCTTC.

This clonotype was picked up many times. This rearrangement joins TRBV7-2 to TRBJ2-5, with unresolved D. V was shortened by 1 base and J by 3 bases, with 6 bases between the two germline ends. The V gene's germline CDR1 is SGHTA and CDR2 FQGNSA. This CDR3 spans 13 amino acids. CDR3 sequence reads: CASSLVREETQYF. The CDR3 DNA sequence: TGTGCCAGCAGCTTAGTTAGGGAAGAGACCCAGTACTTC.

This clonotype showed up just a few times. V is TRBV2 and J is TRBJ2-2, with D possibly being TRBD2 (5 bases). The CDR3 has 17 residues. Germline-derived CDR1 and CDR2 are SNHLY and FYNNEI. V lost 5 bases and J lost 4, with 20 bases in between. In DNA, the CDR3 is TGTGCCAGCAGTACTAGTCGCCAACCCCTGGGCACCGGGGAGCTGTTTTTT. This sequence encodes CASSTSRQPLGTGELFF.

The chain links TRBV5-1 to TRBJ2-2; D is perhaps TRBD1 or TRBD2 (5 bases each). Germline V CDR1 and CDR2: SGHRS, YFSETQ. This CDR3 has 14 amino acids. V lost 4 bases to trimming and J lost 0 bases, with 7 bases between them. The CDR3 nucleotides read TGCGCCAGCAGCGTGGGACCGAACACCGGGGAGCTGTTTTTT. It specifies CASSVGPNTGELFF.

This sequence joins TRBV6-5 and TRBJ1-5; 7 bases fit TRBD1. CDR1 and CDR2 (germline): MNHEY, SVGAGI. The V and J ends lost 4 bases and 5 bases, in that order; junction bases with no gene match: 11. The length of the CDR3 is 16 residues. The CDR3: CASSSKGGGGHQPQHF. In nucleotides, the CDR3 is TGTGCCAGCAGTTCCAAGGGAGGGGGCGGGCATCAGCCCCAGCATTTT.

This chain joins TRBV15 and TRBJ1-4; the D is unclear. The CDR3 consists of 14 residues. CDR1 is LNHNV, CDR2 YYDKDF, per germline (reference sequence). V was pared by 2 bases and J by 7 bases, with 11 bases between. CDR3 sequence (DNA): TGTGCCACCAGCAGAAACGCTGGGGTTGAAAAACTGTTTTTT. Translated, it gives CATSRNAGVEKLFF.

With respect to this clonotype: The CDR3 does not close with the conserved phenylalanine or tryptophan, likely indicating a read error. CDR3 in amino acids: CASSLSDSYGYTL. CDR3 bases: TGTGCCAGCAGCTTGTCGGATTCGTATGGCTACACCCTC. V gene TRBV5-4 combines with J gene TRBJ1-2; no definite D call. CDR1 SGHNT and CDR2 YYREEE come from the germline V gene (reference sequence). CDR3 length equals 13 residues. Trimming left V 1 base short and J 5 bases short, with 9 bases between.

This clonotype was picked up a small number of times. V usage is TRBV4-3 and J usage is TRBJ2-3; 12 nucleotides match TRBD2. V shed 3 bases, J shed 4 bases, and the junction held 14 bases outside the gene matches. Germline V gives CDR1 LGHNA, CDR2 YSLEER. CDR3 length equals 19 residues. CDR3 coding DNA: TGCGCCAGCAGCCAGGGACTATCCGGGACTAGCGGGTTCGCAGATACGCAGTATTTT. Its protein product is CASSQGLSGTSGFADTQYF.

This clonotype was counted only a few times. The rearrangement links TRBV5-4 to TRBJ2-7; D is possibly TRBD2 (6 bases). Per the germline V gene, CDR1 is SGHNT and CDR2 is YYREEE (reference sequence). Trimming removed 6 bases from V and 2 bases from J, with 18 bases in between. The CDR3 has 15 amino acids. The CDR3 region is CASTTGVGTPYEQYF. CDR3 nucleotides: TGTGCCAGCACGACCGGGGTAGGGACTCCCTACGAGCAGTACTTC.

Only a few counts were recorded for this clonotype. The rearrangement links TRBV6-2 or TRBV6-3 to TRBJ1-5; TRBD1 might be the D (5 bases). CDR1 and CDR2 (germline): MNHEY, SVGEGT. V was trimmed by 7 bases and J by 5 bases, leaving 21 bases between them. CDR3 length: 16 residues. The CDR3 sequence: CASTQHLWGEDQPQHF. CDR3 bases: TGTGCCAGCACCCAACATCTGTGGGGGGAGGATCAGCCCCAGCATTTT.

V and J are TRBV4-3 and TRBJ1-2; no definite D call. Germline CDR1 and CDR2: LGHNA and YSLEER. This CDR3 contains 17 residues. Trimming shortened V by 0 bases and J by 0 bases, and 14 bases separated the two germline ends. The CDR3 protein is CASSQEWGSQANYGYTF. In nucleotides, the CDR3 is TGCGCCAGCAGCCAAGAGTGGGGATCACAAGCTAACTATGGCTACACCTTC.

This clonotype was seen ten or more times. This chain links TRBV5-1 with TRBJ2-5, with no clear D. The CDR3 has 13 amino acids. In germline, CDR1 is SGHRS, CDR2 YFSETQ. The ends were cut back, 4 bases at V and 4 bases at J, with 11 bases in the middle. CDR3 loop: CASSRQAGETQYF. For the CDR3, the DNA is TGCGCCAGCAGCCGCCAGGCCGGAGAGACCCAGTACTTC.